These T cell receptor beta chains were read from a single sample in a study of cytomegalovirus exposure and HLA in healthy donors. The repertoire was sequenced with immunoSEQ multiplex PCR; TCRdb's copy has only in-frame clones and lacks some. This table has a few hundred thousand clones, 80% appearing once. Sequencing used PBMCs. Receptors were obtained from a girl aged 2-9 years in good health and CMV-seronegative. Each CDR3 is given with its conserved first and last residue. D genes are given only for firm matches. Expanded clones get a size class; other rows say once, few or many, or leave the size out.

v_gene: TRBV4-2
abundance: .
j_gene: TRBJ2-2
len: 16
d_gene: .
CDR3aa: CASSQVAGTTPGELFF
CDR3nt: TGTGCCAGCAGCCAAGTTGCCGGGACAACACCCGGGGAGCTGTTTTTT

v_gene: TRBV2
abundance: .
j_gene: TRBJ2-7
len: 13
d_gene: .
CDR3aa: CASSVQGTYEQYF
CDR3nt: TGTGCCAGCAGTGTGCAGGGGACCTACGAGCAGTACTTC

v_gene: TRBV6-1
abundance: once
j_gene: TRBJ2-5
len: 14
d_gene: .
CDR3aa: CASSPDMGRETQYF
CDR3nt: TGTGCCAGCAGTCCCGACATGGGGCGTGAGACCCAGTACTTC

v_gene: TRBV7-2
abundance: .
j_gene: TRBJ1-2
len: 14
d_gene: .
CDR3aa: CASSLVWQNYGYTF
CDR3nt: TGTGCCAGCAGCTTAGTATGGCAGAACTATGGCTACACCTTC

v_gene: TRBV18
abundance: .
j_gene: TRBJ2-1
len: 17
d_gene: .
CDR3aa: CASSHRPNGIIYNEQFF
CDR3nt: TGTGCCAGCTCGCACCGCCCTAACGGGATAATCTACAATGAGCAGTTCTTC

v_gene: TRBV6-1
abundance: .
j_gene: TRBJ1-2
len: 17
d_gene: TRBD1
CDR3aa: CASSDPGTGVRAYGYTF
CDR3nt: TGTGCCAGCAGTGACCCCGGGACAGGGGTTCGGGCCTATGGCTACACCTTC

v_gene: TRBV4-1
abundance: .
j_gene: TRBJ1-1
len: 18
d_gene: TRBD1
CDR3aa: CASSQDSSGRGGFGEAFF
CDR3nt: TGCGCCAGCAGCCAAGATTCCTCTGGGCGAGGGGGCTTCGGAGAAGCTTTCTTT

v_gene: TRBV6-5
abundance: .
j_gene: TRBJ1-1
len: 13
d_gene: .
CDR3aa: CASSSPLGVRAFF
CDR3nt: TGTGCCAGCAGTTCCCCACTCGGGGTAAGAGCTTTCTTT

v_gene: TRBV19
abundance: .
j_gene: TRBJ2-7
len: 15
d_gene: TRBD2
CDR3aa: CASSNLVSGSYEQYF
CDR3nt: TGTGCCAGTAGTAACCTTGTTAGCGGGAGCTACGAGCAGTACTTC

v_gene: TRBV19
abundance: .
j_gene: TRBJ2-2
len: 16
d_gene: TRBD2
CDR3aa: CASTPYAGANTGELFF
CDR3nt: TGTGCCAGTACCCCCTACGCGGGGGCGAACACCGGGGAGCTGTTTTTT

v_gene: TRBV7-9
abundance: .
j_gene: TRBJ2-1
len: 11
d_gene: .
CDR3aa: CASSLGGEQFF
CDR3nt: TGTGCCAGCAGCTTAGGGGGCGAGCAGTTCTTC

v_gene: TRBV25-1
abundance: .
j_gene: TRBJ1-1
len: 11
d_gene: .
CDR3aa: CASGQNTEAFF
CDR3nt: TGTGCCAGCGGACAGAACACTGAAGCTTTCTTT

v_gene: TRBV27
abundance: .
j_gene: TRBJ2-5
len: 15
d_gene: TRBD2
CDR3aa: CASSLFAGVSETQYF
CDR3nt: TGTGCCAGCAGTTTATTTGCGGGGGTATCGGAGACCCAGTACTTC

v_gene: TRBV2
abundance: few
j_gene: TRBJ2-1
len: 15
d_gene: .
CDR3aa: CASSDIQGLGLEQFF
CDR3nt: TGTGCCAGCAGTGACATACAGGGCCTCGGGCTTGAGCAGTTCTTC

v_gene: TRBV29-1
abundance: .
j_gene: TRBJ2-7
len: 12
d_gene: .
CDR3aa: CSVDTPGYEQYF
CDR3nt: TGCAGCGTTGATACACCGGGTTACGAGCAGTACTTC

v_gene: TRBV5-1
abundance: .
j_gene: TRBJ1-1
len: 14
d_gene: TRBD1
CDR3aa: CASSAGGLVTEAFF
CDR3nt: TGCGCCAGCTCTGCAGGGGGCTTAGTTACTGAAGCTTTCTTT

v_gene: TRBV10-3
abundance: .
j_gene: TRBJ1-1
len: 14
d_gene: TRBD1
CDR3aa: CAIRMGQGPTEAFF
CDR3nt: TGTGCCATCAGGATGGGACAGGGGCCCACTGAAGCTTTCTTT

v_gene: TRBV13
abundance: .
j_gene: TRBJ1-4
len: 20
d_gene: .
CDR3aa: CASSNYVSGFRATSNEKLFF
CDR3nt: TGTGCCAGCAGCAATTACGTCTCAGGGTTTAGGGCAACTTCTAATGAAAAACTGTTTTTT

v_gene: TRBV27
abundance: .
j_gene: TRBJ2-1
len: 16
d_gene: TRBD2
CDR3aa: CASSTIAGYYYNEQFF
CDR3nt: TGTGCCAGCAGTACCATAGCGGGGTACTATTACAATGAGCAGTTCTTC

v_gene: TRBV7-3
abundance: once
j_gene: TRBJ2-1
len: 15
d_gene: .
CDR3aa: CASSLWAETNNEQFF
CDR3nt: TGTGCCAGCAGCTTATGGGCAGAGACTAACAATGAGCAGTTCTTC

v_gene: TRBV11-1
abundance: .
j_gene: TRBJ1-3
len: 16
d_gene: .
CDR3aa: CASSEIGQSSGNTIYF
CDR3nt: TGTGCCAGCAGCGAGATTGGACAGTCATCTGGAAACACCATATATTTT

v_gene: TRBV19
abundance: .
j_gene: TRBJ1-4
len: 15
d_gene: TRBD1
CDR3aa: CASMDRRTGNEKLFF
CDR3nt: TGTGCCAGTATGGATCGAAGGACAGGGAATGAAAAACTGTTTTTT

v_gene: TRBV18
abundance: .
j_gene: TRBJ1-2
len: 14
d_gene: TRBD1
CDR3aa: CASSHDRAVYGYTF
CDR3nt: TGTGCCAGCTCACACGACAGGGCGGTCTATGGCTACACCTTC

v_gene: TRBV9
abundance: .
j_gene: TRBJ1-2
len: 14
d_gene: TRBD1
CDR3aa: CASSGDSANYGYTF
CDR3nt: TGTGCCAGCAGCGGGGACAGTGCTAACTATGGCTACACCTTC

v_gene: TRBV4-1
abundance: .
j_gene: TRBJ2-1
len: 15
d_gene: TRBD2
CDR3aa: CASSQGTSGGDEQFF
CDR3nt: TGCGCCAGCAGCCAAGGGACTAGCGGGGGCGATGAGCAGTTCTTC

v_gene: TRBV27
abundance: .
j_gene: TRBJ1-6
len: 18
d_gene: TRBD1
CDR3aa: CASSLMDRGPAYNSPLHF
CDR3nt: TGTGCCAGCAGTTTAATGGACAGGGGACCGGCCTATAATTCACCCCTCCACTTT

v_gene: TRBV9
abundance: .
j_gene: TRBJ2-3
len: 14
d_gene: TRBD1
CDR3aa: CASSPDRVTDTQYF
CDR3nt: TGTGCCAGCAGCCCGGACAGGGTCACAGATACGCAGTATTTT

v_gene: TRBV11-1
abundance: .
j_gene: TRBJ1-1
len: 14
d_gene: TRBD1
CDR3aa: CASSHRQGVIVAFF
CDR3nt: TGTGCCAGCAGCCACAGACAGGGAGTTATAGTCGCTTTCTTT

v_gene: TRBV5-8
abundance: .
j_gene: TRBJ2-5
len: 18
d_gene: .
CDR3aa: CASSSGVPGTHREETQYF
CDR3nt: TGTGCCAGCAGTTCCGGGGTCCCCGGAACTCACCGAGAAGAGACCCAGTACTTC

v_gene: TRBV28
abundance: .
j_gene: TRBJ2-6
len: 13
d_gene: .
CDR3aa: CASSNSGANVLTF
CDR3nt: TGTGCCAGCAGTAATTCAGGGGCCAACGTCCTGACTTTC

v_gene: TRBV27
abundance: .
j_gene: TRBJ2-7
len: 14
d_gene: TRBD2
CDR3aa: CASSLLSGRAEQYF
CDR3nt: TGTGCCAGCAGTTTACTGAGCGGGAGAGCCGAGCAGTACTTC

v_gene: TRBV7-2
abundance: .
j_gene: TRBJ2-2
len: 14
d_gene: .
CDR3aa: CASSLLQGTGELFF
CDR3nt: TGTGCCAGCAGCTTGTTGCAGGGAACCGGGGAGCTGTTTTTT

v_gene: TRBV6-1
abundance: .
j_gene: TRBJ2-7
len: 16
d_gene: TRBD1
CDR3aa: CASSEAWDRAAREQYF
CDR3nt: TGTGCCAGCAGTGAAGCGTGGGACAGGGCCGCTCGCGAGCAGTACTTC

v_gene: TRBV14
abundance: .
j_gene: TRBJ2-5
len: 16
d_gene: TRBD2
CDR3aa: CASSQWTSGPQETQYF
CDR3nt: TGTGCCAGCAGCCAATGGACTAGCGGGCCCCAAGAGACCCAGTACTTC

v_gene: TRBV19
abundance: .
j_gene: TRBJ2-1
len: 17
d_gene: TRBD2
CDR3aa: CASSIGHGAGGYNEQFF
CDR3nt: TGTGCCAGTAGTATAGGTCATGGCGCGGGGGGCTACAATGAGCAGTTCTTC

v_gene: TRBV18
abundance: .
j_gene: TRBJ2-7
len: 15
d_gene: .
CDR3aa: CASSPSAGLSYEQYF
CDR3nt: TGTGCCAGCTCACCTTCTGCGGGGCTCTCCTACGAGCAGTACTTC

v_gene: TRBV28
abundance: few
j_gene: TRBJ1-2
len: 14
d_gene: TRBD1
CDR3aa: CASIPGGTYYGYTF
CDR3nt: TGTGCCAGCATCCCAGGGGGGACGTACTATGGCTACACCTTC

v_gene: TRBV2
abundance: once
j_gene: TRBJ2-1
len: 15
d_gene: .
CDR3aa: CASNDRWGQHNEQFF
CDR3nt: TGTGCCAGCAACGATAGGTGGGGACAACACAATGAGCAGTTCTTC

v_gene: TRBV29-1
abundance: few
j_gene: TRBJ2-5
len: 14
d_gene: TRBD1
CDR3aa: CSPDYRGRGETQYF
CDR3nt: TGCAGCCCTGATTACAGGGGGCGAGGAGAGACCCAGTACTTC

v_gene: TRBV4-1
abundance: .
j_gene: TRBJ2-7
len: 15
d_gene: .
CDR3aa: CASSQGGTRTYEQYF
CDR3nt: TGCGCCAGCAGCCAAGGCGGGACCAGGACCTACGAGCAGTACTTC

v_gene: TRBV13
abundance: few
j_gene: TRBJ2-1
len: 17
d_gene: TRBD2
CDR3aa: CASSSTSGRGGYNEQFF
CDR3nt: TGTGCCAGCAGCTCGACTAGCGGGAGAGGGGGCTACAATGAGCAGTTCTTC

v_gene: TRBV4-2
abundance: .
j_gene: TRBJ1-3
len: 18
d_gene: .
CDR3aa: CASSQVGASLSSGNTIYF
CDR3nt: TGTGCCAGCAGCCAAGTGGGGGCCAGCTTGAGCTCTGGAAACACCATATATTTT

v_gene: TRBV4-2
abundance: .
j_gene: TRBJ1-2
len: 16
d_gene: TRBD1
CDR3aa: CASSQTRQGAYYGYTF
CDR3nt: TGTGCCAGCAGCCAAACTAGACAGGGGGCTTACTATGGCTACACCTTC

v_gene: TRBV28
abundance: .
j_gene: TRBJ2-1
len: 13
d_gene: TRBD2
CDR3aa: CASIPSGYNEQFF
CDR3nt: TGTGCCAGCATCCCTAGCGGGTACAATGAGCAGTTCTTC

v_gene: TRBV6-1
abundance: .
j_gene: TRBJ1-2
len: 15
d_gene: TRBD1
CDR3aa: CASSEAGRQGPLITF
CDR3nt: TGTGCCAGCAGTGAAGCGGGGAGACAGGGGCCCCTCATCACCTTC

v_gene: TRBV15
abundance: .
j_gene: TRBJ2-5
len: 15
d_gene: .
CDR3aa: CATSRGRTDQETQYF
CDR3nt: TGTGCCACCAGCAGAGGAAGGACAGATCAAGAGACCCAGTACTTC

v_gene: TRBV5-1
abundance: .
j_gene: TRBJ1-1
len: 14
d_gene: TRBD1
CDR3aa: CASKGQAMNTEAFF
CDR3nt: TGCGCCAGCAAGGGACAGGCCATGAACACTGAAGCTTTCTTT

v_gene: TRBV10-1
abundance: .
j_gene: TRBJ2-7
len: 14
d_gene: .
CDR3aa: CASNQVGGPYEQYF
CDR3nt: TGCGCCAGCAACCAGGTGGGGGGGCCCTACGAGCAGTACTTC

v_gene: TRBV29-1
abundance: .
j_gene: TRBJ2-7
len: 13
d_gene: .
CDR3aa: CSVEPGGSYEQYF
CDR3nt: TGCAGCGTTGAACCAGGAGGCTCCTACGAGCAGTACTTC

v_gene: TRBV28
abundance: .
j_gene: TRBJ1-5
len: 15
d_gene: .
CDR3aa: CASSLYRASNQPQHF
CDR3nt: TGTGCCAGCAGTTTATACAGGGCGAGCAATCAGCCCCAGCATTTT

v_gene: TRBV28
abundance: .
j_gene: TRBJ1-3
len: 16
d_gene: .
CDR3aa: CASSSFFRGSGNTIYF
CDR3nt: TGTGCCAGCAGTTCGTTTTTCCGGGGATCTGGAAACACCATATATTTT

v_gene: TRBV11-2
abundance: .
j_gene: TRBJ2-5
len: 15
d_gene: .
CDR3aa: CASSLVRGLGETQYF
CDR3nt: TGTGCCAGCAGCTTAGTTAGAGGGCTTGGGGAGACCCAGTACTTC

v_gene: TRBV23-1
abundance: .
j_gene: TRBJ1-2
len: 19
d_gene: .
CDR3aa: CASSQSSASGPGLIYGYTF
CDR3nt: TGCGCCAGCAGTCAATCTTCAGCTTCTGGGCCAGGGCTTATCTATGGCTACACCTTC

v_gene: TRBV28
abundance: .
j_gene: TRBJ2-3
len: 14
d_gene: .
CDR3aa: CASSYRQALDTQYF
CDR3nt: TGTGCCAGCAGCTACAGACAGGCCCTAGATACGCAGTATTTT

v_gene: TRBV11-2
abundance: few
j_gene: TRBJ1-1
len: 14
d_gene: TRBD1
CDR3aa: CASRPLRDRVEAFF
CDR3nt: TGTGCCAGCAGGCCCCTCCGGGACAGGGTTGAAGCTTTCTTT